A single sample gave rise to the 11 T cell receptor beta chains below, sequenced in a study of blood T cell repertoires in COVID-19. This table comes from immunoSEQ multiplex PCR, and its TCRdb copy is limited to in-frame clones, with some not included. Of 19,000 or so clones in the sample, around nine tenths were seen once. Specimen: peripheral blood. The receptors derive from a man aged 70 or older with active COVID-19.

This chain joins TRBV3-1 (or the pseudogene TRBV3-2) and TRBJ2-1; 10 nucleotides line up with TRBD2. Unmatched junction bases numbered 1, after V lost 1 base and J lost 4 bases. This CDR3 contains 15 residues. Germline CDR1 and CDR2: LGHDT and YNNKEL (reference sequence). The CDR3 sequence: CASSQGAGGYNEQFF. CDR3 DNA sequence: TGTGCCAGCAGCCAAGGAGCGGGGGGGTACAATGAGCAGTTCTTC.

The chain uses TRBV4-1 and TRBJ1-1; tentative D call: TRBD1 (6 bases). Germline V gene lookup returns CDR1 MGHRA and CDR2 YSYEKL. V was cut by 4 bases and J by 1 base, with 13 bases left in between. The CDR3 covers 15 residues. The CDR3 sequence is CASSPPGQANTEAFF. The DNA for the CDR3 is TGCGCCAGCAGCCCCCCGGGACAAGCGAACACTGAAGCTTTCTTT.

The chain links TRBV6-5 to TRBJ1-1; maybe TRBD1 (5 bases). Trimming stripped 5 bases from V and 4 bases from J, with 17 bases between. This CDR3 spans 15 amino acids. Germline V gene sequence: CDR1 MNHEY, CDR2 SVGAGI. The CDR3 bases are TGTGCCAGCAGTCTCAGGGCGACGCTTGGCACTGAAGCTTTCTTT. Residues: CASSLRATLGTEAFF.

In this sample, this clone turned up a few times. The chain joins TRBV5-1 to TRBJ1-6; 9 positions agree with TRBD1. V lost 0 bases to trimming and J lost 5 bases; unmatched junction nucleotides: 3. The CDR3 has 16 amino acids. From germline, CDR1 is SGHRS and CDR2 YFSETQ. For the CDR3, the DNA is TGCGCCAGCAGCTTGGCCGGACAGGGGAATAATTCACCCCTCCACTTT. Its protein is CASSLAGQGNNSPLHF.

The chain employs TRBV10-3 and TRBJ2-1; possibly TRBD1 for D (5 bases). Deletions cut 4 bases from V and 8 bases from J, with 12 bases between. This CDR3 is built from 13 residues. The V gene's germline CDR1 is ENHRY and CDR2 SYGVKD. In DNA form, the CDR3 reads TGTGCCATCAGTGGGGGCAAATGGGATGAGCAGTTCTTC. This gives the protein CAISGGKWDEQFF.

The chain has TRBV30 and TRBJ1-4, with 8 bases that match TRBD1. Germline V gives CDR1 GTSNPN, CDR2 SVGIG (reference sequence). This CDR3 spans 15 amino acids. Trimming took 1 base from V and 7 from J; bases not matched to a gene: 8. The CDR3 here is CAWSALDRVVEKLFF. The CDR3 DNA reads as TGTGCCTGGAGTGCACTGGACAGGGTGGTTGAAAAACTGTTTTTT.

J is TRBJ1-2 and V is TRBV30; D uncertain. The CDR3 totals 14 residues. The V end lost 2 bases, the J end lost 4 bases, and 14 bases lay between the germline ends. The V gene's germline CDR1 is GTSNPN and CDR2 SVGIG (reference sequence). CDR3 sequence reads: CAWSTPGNFYGYTF. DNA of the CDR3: TGTGCCTGGAGTACACCGGGGAACTTCTATGGCTACACCTTC.

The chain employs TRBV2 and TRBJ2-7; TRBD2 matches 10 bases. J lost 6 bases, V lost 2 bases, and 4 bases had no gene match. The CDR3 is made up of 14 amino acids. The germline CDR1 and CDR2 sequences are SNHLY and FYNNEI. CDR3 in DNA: TGTGCCAGCAGTGAACTAGCGGGAGCATCCGAGCAGTACTTC. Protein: CASSELAGASEQYF.

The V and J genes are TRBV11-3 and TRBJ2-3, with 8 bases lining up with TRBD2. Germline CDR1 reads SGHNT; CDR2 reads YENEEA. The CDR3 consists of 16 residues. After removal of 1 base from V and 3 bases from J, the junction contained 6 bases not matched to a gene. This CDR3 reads CASSLVGTRMTDTQYF. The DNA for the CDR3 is TGTGCCAGCAGCTTAGTAGGGACTAGAATGACAGATACGCAGTATTTT. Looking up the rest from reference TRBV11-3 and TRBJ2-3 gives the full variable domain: EAGVVQSPRYKIIEKKQPVAFWCNPISGHNTLYWYLQNLGQGPELLIRYENEEAVDDSQLPKDRFSAERLKGVDSTLKIQPAELGDSAVYLCASSLVGTRMTDTQYFGPGTRLTVL.

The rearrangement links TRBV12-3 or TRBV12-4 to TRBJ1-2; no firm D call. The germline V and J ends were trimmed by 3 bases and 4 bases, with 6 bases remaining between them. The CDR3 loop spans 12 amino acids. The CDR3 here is CASSLYFYGYTF. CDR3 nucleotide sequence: TGTGCCAGCAGTTTGTACTTCTATGGCTACACCTTC.

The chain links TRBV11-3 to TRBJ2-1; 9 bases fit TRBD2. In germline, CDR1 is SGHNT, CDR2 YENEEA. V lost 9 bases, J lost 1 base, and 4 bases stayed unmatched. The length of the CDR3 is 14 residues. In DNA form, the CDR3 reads TGTGCCAGTCTAGCGGGGCCTTCCTACAATGAGCAGTTCTTC. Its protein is CASLAGPSYNEQFF. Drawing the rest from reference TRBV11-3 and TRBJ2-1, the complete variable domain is EAGVVQSPRYKIIEKKQPVAFWCNPISGHNTLYWYLQNLGQGPELLIRYENEEAVDDSQLPKDRFSAERLKGVDSTLKIQPAELGDSAVYLCASLAGPSYNEQFFGPGTRLTVL.